One and the same sample provided the 20 T cell receptor beta chains below, sequenced in a study of cytomegalovirus exposure and HLA in healthy donors. The PCR was carried out with 60 Vbeta primers and 13 Jbeta primers. Clones were read by immunoSEQ multiplex PCR, and TCRdb kept only the in-frame ones, dropping some. The repertoire consists of about 120,000 clones, with around three quarters occurring once and the leading ten covering roughly 1.2%. Sequencing used PBMCs. The source is a female donor in good health and CMV-seronegative.

The chain has TRBV2 and TRBJ1-2; 8 bases line up with TRBD1. J gave up 7 bases and V 8 bases, and 6 bases lay outside the gene matches. This CDR3 has 12 residues. Germline V gene data show CDR1 as SNHLY and CDR2 as FYNNEI. In DNA, the CDR3 is TGTGCCAGCCACAGGGGGAGCTTTGGCTACACCTTC. This encodes CASHRGSFGYTF. Combining the CDR3 with reference TRBV2 and TRBJ1-2 gives the whole variable domain EPEVTQTPSHQVTQMGQEVILRCVPISNHLYFYWYRQILGQKVEFLVSFYNNEISEKSEIFDDQFSVERPDGSNFTLKIRSTKLEDSAMYFCASHRGSFGYTFGSGTRLTVV.

The chain has TRBV28 and TRBJ1-1; D remains ambiguous. Trimming stripped 2 bases from V and 8 bases from J, with 9 bases between. CDR1 is MDHEN, CDR2 SYDVKM, per germline. This CDR3 has 12 residues. This chain's CDR3 is CASSLESGEAFF. In nucleotides, the CDR3 is TGTGCCAGCAGTTTAGAATCCGGGGAAGCTTTCTTT.

The V call is TRBV4-1, the J call TRBJ2-2; TRBD2 matches at 10 bases. This CDR3 is 18 amino acids long. Germline CDR1 MGHRA, CDR2 YSYEKL. Losses at the gene ends were 1 base for V and 4 bases for J; bases not matched to a gene: 9. The CDR3 DNA reads as TGCGCCAGCAGCCAAGCCCTATCGGGACTAGCGCCCACCGGGGAGCTGTTTTTT. Translated: CASSQALSGLAPTGELFF.

The rearrangement uses TRBV19 and TRBJ1-2, with D possibly TRBD1 on 6 matching bases. The CDR3 loop spans 12 amino acids. CDR1 is LNHDA, CDR2 SQIVND, per germline (reference sequence). Trimming shortened V by 2 bases and J by 8 bases, and 9 bases separated the two germline ends. The DNA for the CDR3 is TGTGCCAGTAGTATAAGGGACACCGGCTACACCTTC. It yields the protein CASSIRDTGYTF.

This chain uses TRBV7-9 with TRBJ2-3, with TRBD2 as a possible D gene (6 bases). CDR3 size: 15 residues. Deletions cut 2 bases from V and 4 bases from J, with 13 bases between. The germline CDR1 and CDR2 sequences are SEHNR and FQNEAQ (reference sequence). The CDR3 is CASSLSGVEADTQYF. The CDR3 nucleotides read TGTGCCAGCAGCTTATCGGGGGTGGAGGCAGATACGCAGTATTTT.

The J gene is TRBJ2-7, the V gene TRBV13; 10 bases line up with TRBD2. The CDR3 runs to 16 residues. Germline V gene sequence: CDR1 PRHDT, CDR2 FYEKMQ (reference sequence). V lost 3 bases and J lost 1; bases outside the gene matches: 6. The chain's CDR3 is CASSFRTSGFSYEQYF. The CDR3 DNA reads as TGTGCCAGCAGCTTCCGGACTAGCGGCTTTTCCTACGAGCAGTACTTC. The complete variable domain, with remaining parts taken from reference TRBV13 and TRBJ2-7, reads AAGVIQSPRHLIKEKRETATLKCYPIPRHDTVYWYQQGPGQDPQFLISFYEKMQSDKGSIPDRFSAQQFSDYHSELNMSSLELGDSALYFCASSFRTSGFSYEQYFGPGTRLTVT.

This clone is classed as medium-sized. This sequence joins TRBV6-4 and TRBJ2-1, with 8 bases lining up with TRBD2. In germline, CDR1 is MRHNA, CDR2 SNTAGT. Trimming removed 3 bases from V and 0 bases from J; junction bases left unmatched: 4. The CDR3 is made up of 16 amino acids. The CDR3 here is CASSESGGPSYNEQFF. The CDR3 DNA reads TGTGCCAGCAGTGAATCGGGAGGGCCCTCCTACAATGAGCAGTTCTTC.

This chain connects TRBV5-8 to TRBJ1-2; D not certain. In germline, CDR1 is SGHTS, CDR2 YDEGEE. This CDR3 comprises 14 residues. Trimming pared 3 bases from V and 8 bases from J, leaving 17 bases between. CDR3 sequence: CASSSRTGDGGYTF. The DNA for the CDR3 is TGTGCCAGCAGCTCCCGGACTGGGGATGGCGGCTACACCTTC.

V gene TRBV19 combines with J gene TRBJ1-2; 7 bases are shared with TRBD1. The V gene's germline CDR1 is LNHDA and CDR2 SQIVND (reference sequence). Losses at the gene ends were 2 bases for V and 2 bases for J; bases not matched to a gene: 5. The CDR3 runs 15 residues. The CDR3: CASSISLTGNYGYTF. CDR3 sequence (DNA): TGTGCCAGTAGTATAAGCCTGACAGGGAACTATGGCTACACCTTC. Complete variable domain (other parts from reference TRBV19 and TRBJ1-2): DGGITQSPKYLFRKEGQNVTLSCEQNLNHDAMYWYRQDPGQGLRLIYYSQIVNDFQKGDIAEGYSVSREKKESFPLTVTSAQKNPTAFYLCASSISLTGNYGYTFGSGTRLTVV.

This chain uses TRBV9 with TRBJ2-1; no firm D call. The CDR3 is 15 amino acids. V was clipped by 0 bases and J by 2 bases, with 9 bases between them. In germline, CDR1 is SGDLS, CDR2 YYNGEE. The CDR3 reads CASSVAPATYNEQFF. The CDR3, as DNA: TGTGCCAGCAGCGTAGCCCCCGCGACCTACAATGAGCAGTTCTTC.

The rearrangement joins TRBV11-3 to TRBJ1-6; 7 nucleotides agree with TRBD1. CDR1 and CDR2 (germline): SGHNT, YENEEA. The J segment lost 7 bases and the V segment lost 3 bases, leaving 3 bases of the junction unmatched. This CDR3 comprises 14 residues. The CDR3 sequence: CASSFGTENSPLHF. CDR3 nucleotide sequence: TGTGCCAGCAGCTTCGGGACAGAAAATTCACCCCTCCACTTT.

This clone has a single count. V gene TRBV7-3 combines with J gene TRBJ2-2, with TRBD2 matching over 13 bases. Per the germline V gene, CDR1 is SGHTA and CDR2 is FQGTGA. Trimming removed 3 bases from V and 2 bases from J; junction bases left unmatched: 3. The CDR3 is 17 amino acids. For the CDR3, the DNA is TGTGCCAGCAGCTTCGGGACTAGCGGGGTCAACACCGGGGAGCTGTTTTTT. Protein product: CASSFGTSGVNTGELFF.

This clone is a singleton in its sample. The J gene is TRBJ1-4, the V gene TRBV7-2, with D hard to call. The CDR3 spans 14 residues. Germline V gives CDR1 SGHTA, CDR2 FQGNSA. Trimming shortened V by 5 bases and J by 8 bases, and 15 bases separated the two germline ends. The CDR3 reads CASSHGSRGEKLFF. CDR3 bases: TGTGCCAGCAGCCACGGAAGTAGAGGCGAAAAACTGTTTTTT.

The rearrangement joins TRBV4-2 to TRBJ1-2; perhaps TRBD1 as D (5 bases). The germline CDR1 and CDR2 sequences are LGHNA and YNFKEQ. This CDR3 comprises 13 residues. Trimming shortened V by 0 bases and J by 3 bases, and 5 bases separated the two germline ends. The CDR3 sequence is CASSQDRDYGYTF. The CDR3 DNA reads TGTGCCAGCAGCCAAGACAGGGACTATGGCTACACCTTC.

The rearrangement uses TRBV10-3 and TRBJ2-5, with 13 bases identical to TRBD2. The CDR3 has 15 amino acids. CDR1 ENHRY and CDR2 SYGVKD come from the germline V gene. The V segment lost 6 bases and the J segment 1 base; nucleotides outside the gene matches: 2. CDR3 sequence: CAIRGTSGIQETQYF. The CDR3 DNA reads as TGTGCCATCAGGGGGACTAGCGGGATCCAAGAGACCCAGTACTTC.

This clone was counted only a few times. The identical CDR3 is also encoded by other nucleotide sequences in the sample. The rearrangement joins TRBV6-6 to TRBJ1-2, with D perhaps TRBD1 (5 bases). Germline lookup yields CDR1 MNHNY and CDR2 SVGAGI (reference sequence). The CDR3 sequence is 13 residues long. Trimming shortened V by 4 bases and J by 8 bases, and 14 bases separated the two germline ends. CDR3: CASSFDRLQGYTF. The CDR3 DNA is TGTGCCAGCAGTTTCGACAGACTTCAGGGCTACACCTTC.

The gene calls are TRBV2 and TRBJ2-1; D is unclear. The V gene's germline CDR1 is SNHLY and CDR2 FYNNEI. V was trimmed by 6 bases and J by 2 bases, leaving 8 bases between them. There are 13 residues in the CDR3. CDR3 protein: CASRRNAYNEQFF. The CDR3 nucleotides read TGTGCCAGCAGGAGAAACGCCTACAATGAGCAGTTCTTC.

The chain carries TRBV27 and TRBJ1-6; the D gene is possibly TRBD1 (5 bases). Germline V gene sequence: CDR1 MNHEY, CDR2 SMNVEV (reference sequence). This CDR3 region has 14 residues. V lost 7 bases to trimming and J lost 7 bases, with 14 bases between them. CDR3 in amino acids: CASTGIGGNSPLHF. CDR3 in DNA: TGTGCCAGCACCGGGATCGGGGGGAATTCACCCCTCCACTTT.

The gene calls are TRBV29-1 and TRBJ1-1, with D maybe TRBD1 (6 bases). The germline gives CDR1 SQVTM, CDR2 ANQGSEA. Trimming took off 7 bases at V and 3 bases at J, with 15 bases between the two ends. The CDR3 spans 13 residues. The CDR3 protein is CSAQGWGYTEAFF. CDR3 bases: TGCAGCGCCCAGGGGTGGGGGTACACTGAAGCTTTCTTT.

This clone appeared once. The gene calls are TRBV2 and TRBJ2-7; TRBD2 agrees at 16 bases. CDR1 and CDR2 from the germline V gene are SNHLY and FYNNEI. This CDR3 comprises 16 residues. Trimming removed 6 bases from V and 5 bases from J; junction bases left unmatched: 7. CDR3 bases: TGTGCCAGCAGGCGGGGACTAGCGGGGGGGGCCGACGAGCAGTACTTC. It specifies CASRRGLAGGADEQYF.